This TCR beta chain was recorded in a study of CD8 T cells in Susac syndrome. A quantity of about 0.5 to 1 ug RNA underwent reverse transcription using random hexamers. TCRdb reprocessed the immunoSEQ multiplex PCR reads via MiXCR and lists one record per CDR3 protein. The sample has some 75,000 distinct CDR3 sequences, under 95% seen once; the top ten hold approximately 0.5%. CDR3 length: 11 amino acids. V dropped 3 bases and J dropped 2 bases, with 4 bases sitting between them. CDR1 and CDR2 (germline): GTSNPN, SVGIG (reference sequence). The TCR originated in a human donor with Susac syndrome. The rearrangement uses TRBV30 and TRBJ1-1; D call uncertain. Sequenced: CD8+ T cells from PBMCs. CDR3 DNA sequence: TGTGCCTGGAGGCTCAACACTGAAGCTTTCTTT. Residues: CAWRLNTEAFF.